Sequencing of this T cell receptor (beta chain) was carried out in a study of STAT5B mutations in CD4+ large granular lymphocyte leukemia. Healthy controls were blood donor buffy coats. This clone was counted between two and nine times. Clones were sequenced by immunoSEQ multiplex PCR, and TCRdb holds only the in-frame ones, with some missing. The sample has roughly 40,000 clones, roughly 81% seen once. The sequence came from a human donor in good health. Sequenced input: CD4+ T cells from blood buffy coats.

The CDR3 DNA sequence: TGTGCCAGCAGGCCCACTTCTAACTATGGCTACACCTTC. Amino acids: CASRPTSNYGYTF. This chain links TRBV28 with TRBJ1-2; D is unresolved. CDR3 length equals 13 residues. V was cut by 6 bases and J by 0 bases, with 8 bases left in between. Germline CDR1 reads MDHEN; CDR2 reads SYDVKM.